Following are 25 T cell receptor beta chains from one sample sequenced in a study of regulatory T cells in long-lasting Graves disease. Building the TCR beta libraries relied on iRepertoire HTBI primers, and CDR3 regions underwent Arm-PCR. TCRdb independently ran MiXCR on the multiplex PCR reads; one entry per CDR3 protein. The data hold 300,000 to 350,000 distinct CDR3 sequences, with roughly 21% observed a single time. The time point is: persistent/refractory GD, antithyroid drugs over 5 years with positive TRAb. The TCR library was made from RNA extracted from PBMCs. The starting material was peripheral blood mononuclear cells (PBMCs), obtained when the disease was refractory, from a patient treated with antithyroid drugs. The origin of the receptors is a female donor with Graves disease.

This chain joins TRBV19 and TRBJ1-6, with 9 bases fitting TRBD1. After removal of 3 bases from V and 11 bases from J, the junction contained 5 bases not matched to a gene. CDR3 size: 14 residues. Germline CDR1 and CDR2: LNHDA and SQIVND (reference sequence). As DNA, the CDR3 is TGTGCCAGTAGTATCGGGACAGGGAGGACACCCCTCCACTTT. Translated: CASSIGTGRTPLHF.

The rearrangement joins TRBV9 to TRBJ1-3; no clear D. Germline CDR1 and CDR2: SGDLS and YYNGEE. The CDR3 length is 17 residues. The germline V and J ends were trimmed by 0 bases and 3 bases, with 16 bases remaining between them. The CDR3 bases are TGTGCCAGCAGCGTAGATTTCGGCCGGCGGGTTGGAAACACCATATATTTT. This translates into CASSVDFGRRVGNTIYF.

This clonotype was detected ten times or more. The chain couples TRBV2 to TRBJ2-5; 7 bases match TRBD2. V lost 5 bases, J lost 4 bases, and 4 bases stayed unmatched. Per the germline V gene, CDR1 is SNHLY and CDR2 is FYNNEI. The CDR3 consists of 13 residues. CDR3: CASSSGLVETQYF. CDR3 DNA: TGTGCCAGCAGTTCCGGACTAGTAGAGACCCAGTACTTC.

This clonotype came up many times. The V call is TRBV19, the J call TRBJ1-2; D gene ambiguous. The germline gives CDR1 LNHDA, CDR2 SQIVND (reference sequence). The V end lost 8 bases, the J end lost 5 bases, and 9 bases lay between the germline ends. There are 11 residues in the CDR3. CDR3 protein: CASRLSYGYTF. CDR3 nucleotide sequence: TGTGCCAGTCGTCTCTCGTATGGCTACACCTTC.

This clonotype was seen a handful of times. V gene TRBV7-9 combines with J gene TRBJ1-2; tentative D call: TRBD1 (6 bases). Germline lookup yields CDR1 SEHNR and CDR2 FQNEAQ (reference sequence). The CDR3 has 17 amino acids. Between the trimmed V and J ends, which lost 1 base and 4 bases, there was a span of 19 bases. In DNA, the CDR3 is TGTGCCAGCAGCTTAGAGGCAGGGGATCGAACCAGCTATGGCTACACCTTC. This gives the protein CASSLEAGDRTSYGYTF.

Of note for this clonotype: An end of the junction does not agree with germline; a read error may underlie this. The chain couples TRBV30 to TRBJ2-2, with no clear D. The CDR3 extends over 13 amino acids. CDR1 is GTSNPN, CDR2 SVGIG, per germline (reference sequence). The CDR3 region is CAWGVGSTGELFF. CDR3 coding DNA: TGTGCCTGGGGTGTAGGCAGCACCGGGGAGCTGTTTTTT.

V gene TRBV4-1 combines with J gene TRBJ1-2, with D perhaps TRBD1 (6 bases). Germline CDR1 is MGHRA and CDR2 is YSYEKL. V was shortened by 4 bases and J by 5 bases, with 20 bases between the two germline ends. This CDR3 region has 16 residues. The CDR3 nucleotides read TGCGCCAGCAGCCGAGCCGGGGGGCAGGGAGTTTATGGCTACACCTTC. Protein product: CASSRAGGQGVYGYTF.

This clonotype has a count of ten or more. V and J are TRBV7-2 and TRBJ2-5, with 9 bases identical to TRBD2. Germline loops: CDR1 SGHTA, CDR2 FQGNSA. J was trimmed by 3 bases and V by 1 base; bases with no gene match: 6. The CDR3 consists of 16 residues. CDR3 in amino acids: CASSLVSTSGKETQYF. CDR3 nucleotides: TGTGCCAGCAGCTTAGTGTCGACTAGCGGAAAAGAGACCCAGTACTTC.

This clonotype has only a few counts. The chain uses TRBV13 and TRBJ2-7; D remains ambiguous. Germline-derived CDR1 and CDR2 are PRHDT and FYEKMQ (reference sequence). The V end lost 4 bases, the J end lost 9 bases, and 10 bases lay between the germline ends. The CDR3 is 11 amino acids. The CDR3 DNA reads TGTGCCAGCAGCTCTCAACGAGGGCAGTACTTC. Protein product: CASSSQRGQYF.

This clonotype appeared many times. The chain uses TRBV7-6 and TRBJ1-1; no reliable D call. Germline CDR1 is SGHVS and CDR2 is FNYEAQ. The CDR3 is 14 residues long. V was cut by 2 bases and J by 1 base, with 8 bases left in between. The CDR3 sequence is CASSLSVGNTEAFF. The CDR3 DNA reads as TGTGCCAGCAGCTTAAGCGTAGGGAACACTGAAGCTTTCTTT.

There are many counts of this clonotype. V gene TRBV13 combines with J gene TRBJ1-2; weak D call: TRBD1 (5 bases). The CDR3 runs to 15 residues. In germline, CDR1 is PRHDT, CDR2 FYEKMQ (reference sequence). The V gene lost 5 bases and the J gene lost 2 bases, with 15 bases spanning the gap. CDR3 sequence reads: CASSRTRGSNYGYTF. CDR3 nucleotide sequence: TGTGCCAGCAGCCGTACGAGGGGCTCAAACTATGGCTACACCTTC.

The V call is TRBV19, the J call TRBJ2-7; TRBD2 agrees at 13 bases. Trimming cost V 5 bases and J 6 bases; bases outside gene matches: 7. Germline V lookup: CDR1 LNHDA, CDR2 SQIVND (reference sequence). The CDR3 is 15 amino acids. The CDR3 DNA reads as TGTGCCAGTAGTCTTCGGACTAGCGGGAGATCCGAGCAGTACTTC. As protein: CASSLRTSGRSEQYF.

This clonotype has at least ten counts. This rearrangement joins TRBV30 to TRBJ1-1; 7 bases align to TRBD1. Trimming cost V 5 bases and J 4 bases; bases outside gene matches: 4. The CDR3 totals 12 residues. In germline, CDR1 is GTSNPN, CDR2 SVGIG (reference sequence). CDR3 DNA: TGTGCCTGGGGGACAGACTTCACTGAAGCTTTCTTT. It encodes CAWGTDFTEAFF.

This clonotype was found many times. V usage is TRBV7-9 and J usage is TRBJ1-1; 9 bases map to TRBD1. Unmatched junction bases numbered 7, after V lost 5 bases and J lost 0 bases. Germline V CDR1 and CDR2: SEHNR, FQNEAQ (reference sequence). The CDR3 length is 16 residues. CDR3 nucleotides: TGTGCCAGCAGCCATTTACAGGGGGCGGTGAACACTGAAGCTTTCTTT. As protein: CASSHLQGAVNTEAFF.

V and J are TRBV11-2 and TRBJ1-4; the match to TRBD1 covers 8 bases. The germline V gene has CDR1 SGHAT and CDR2 FQNNGV. Trimming at V came to 3 bases and at J to 4 bases, leaving 10 bases not matched to a gene. The CDR3 runs to 17 residues. CDR3 residues: CASSLSIRGRDNEKLFF. For the CDR3, the DNA is TGTGCCAGCAGCTTGAGTATCAGGGGGCGTGATAATGAAAAACTGTTTTTT.

This clonotype showed up just a few times. The chain employs TRBV20-1 and TRBJ2-5; tentatively, D is TRBD2 (6 bases). Germline CDR1 DFQATT, CDR2 SNEGSKA (reference sequence). The CDR3 has 14 residues. V lost 1 base to trimming and J lost 2 bases, with 11 bases between them. As DNA, the CDR3 is TGCAGTGCTAGAGGGTGGCTAGCGCAAGAGACCCAGTACTTC. Encoded protein: CSARGWLAQETQYF.

For this clonotype: Without the conserved terminal phenylalanine or tryptophan, this CDR3 likely stems from a read error. The chain recombines TRBV4-3 with TRBJ1-5; D is unresolved. Looked up from germline, CDR1 is LGHNA and CDR2 is YSLEER. Between the trimmed V and J ends, which lost 0 bases and 10 bases, there was a span of 10 bases. This CDR3 has 13 residues. The CDR3, as DNA: TGCGCCAGCAGCCAAGACTCTGGGTATCCCCAGCATTCT. Its translation: CASSQDSGYPQHS.

The table lists this clonotype with many counts. The chain recombines TRBV13 with TRBJ1-2, with D possibly being TRBD1 (6 bases). The CDR3 loop spans 13 amino acids. Trimming left V 3 bases short and J 7 bases short, with 12 bases between. Germline V gives CDR1 PRHDT, CDR2 FYEKMQ (reference sequence). CDR3 residues: CASSFTGLRGYTF. CDR3 DNA sequence: TGTGCCAGCAGCTTTACAGGGTTGCGTGGCTACACCTTC.

Regarding this clonotype: This may stem from a read error, because a much larger clone lies one nucleotide away. The V gene is TRBV28, the J gene TRBJ2-1; possible D gene TRBD2, 5 bases. The CDR3 extends over 11 amino acids. Between the trimmed V and J ends, which lost 6 bases and 10 bases, there was a span of 10 bases. CDR1 and CDR2 (germline): MDHEN, SYDVKM. The CDR3 spells CASRTREEQFF. CDR3 coding DNA: TGTGCCAGCAGGACCCGGGAAGAGCAGTTCTTC.

J is TRBJ1-6 and V is TRBV7-9; 8 bases fit TRBD1. The CDR3 loop spans 15 amino acids. The ends lost 3 bases at V and 10 bases at J; junction bases unmatched: 8. Germline V gene data show CDR1 as SEHNR and CDR2 as FQNEAQ (reference sequence). DNA of the CDR3: TGTGCCAGCAGCTTTACCGGACAGGGCAGCTCACCCCTCCACTTT. Residues: CASSFTGQGSSPLHF. The whole variable domain, remainder taken from reference TRBV7-9 and TRBJ1-6, is DTGVSQNPRHKITKRGQNVTFRCDPISEHNRLYWYRQTLGQGPEFLTYFQNEAQLEKSRLLSDRFSAERPKGSFSTLEIQRTEQGDSAMYLCASSFTGQGSSPLHFGNGTRLTVT.

This clonotype was counted many times. The chain couples TRBV6-2 or TRBV6-3 to TRBJ1-1, with a tentative D call TRBD1 (5 bases). Germline V lookup: CDR1 MNHEY, CDR2 SVGEGT. V dropped 6 bases and J dropped 2 bases, with 16 bases sitting between them. The CDR3 runs to 15 residues. The CDR3 is CASRLRQSGNTEAFF. In DNA form, the CDR3 reads TGTGCCAGCAGGCTACGACAGAGTGGTAACACTGAAGCTTTCTTT.

This rearrangement joins TRBV18 to TRBJ2-5, with 8 bases matching TRBD1. V dropped 6 bases and J dropped 1; count of bases not matched to a gene: 16. Per the germline V gene, CDR1 is KGHSH and CDR2 is LQKENI. The CDR3 totals 18 residues. The CDR3 DNA follows: TGTGCCAGCTCCGAACAACAGGGGGTTGCCCCAATCCAAGAGACCCAGTACTTC. It yields the protein CASSEQQGVAPIQETQYF.

The chain is built from TRBV20-1 and TRBJ1-3; 8 nucleotides line up with TRBD1. CDR1 is DFQATT, CDR2 SNEGSKA, per germline (reference sequence). The CDR3 contains 13 residues. V shed 4 bases and J 2 bases; nucleotides not matched to a gene: 1. The chain's CDR3 is CSATQGAGNTIYF. The DNA for the CDR3 is TGCAGTGCTACACAGGGGGCTGGAAACACCATATATTTT.

The rearrangement uses TRBV6-5 and TRBJ2-1; D is possibly TRBD2 (6 bases). This CDR3 is 13 amino acids long. V lost 7 bases, J lost 6 bases, and 13 bases lay in between. Germline lookup yields CDR1 MNHEY and CDR2 SVGAGI. CDR3: CASTPGLGNEQFF. The CDR3 DNA reads as TGTGCCAGCACCCCGGGACTCGGCAATGAGCAGTTCTTC.

This clonotype was seen only once. V is TRBV11-2 and J is TRBJ2-3; D may be TRBD2 (7 bases). The germline CDR1 and CDR2 sequences are SGHAT and FQNNGV. Trimming pared 5 bases from V and 7 bases from J, leaving 16 bases between. The CDR3 spans 14 residues. This CDR3 is CASSPSRGANTQYF. The CDR3 bases are TGTGCCAGCAGCCCAAGCCGGGGGGCGAATACGCAGTATTTT.